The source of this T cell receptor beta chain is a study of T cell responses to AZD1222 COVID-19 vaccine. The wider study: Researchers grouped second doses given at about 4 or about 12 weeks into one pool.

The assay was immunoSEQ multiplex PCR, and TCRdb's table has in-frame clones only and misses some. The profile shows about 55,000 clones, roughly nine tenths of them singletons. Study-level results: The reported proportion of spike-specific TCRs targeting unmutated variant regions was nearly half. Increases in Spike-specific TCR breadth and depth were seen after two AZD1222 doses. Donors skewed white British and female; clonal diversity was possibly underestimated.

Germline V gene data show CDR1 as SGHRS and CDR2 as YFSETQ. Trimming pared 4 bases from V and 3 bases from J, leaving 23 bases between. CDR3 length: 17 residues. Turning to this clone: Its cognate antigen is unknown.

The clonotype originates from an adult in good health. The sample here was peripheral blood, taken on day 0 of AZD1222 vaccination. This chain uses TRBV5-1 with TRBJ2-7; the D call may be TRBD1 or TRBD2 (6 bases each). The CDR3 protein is CASSVGPTLGGLYEQYF. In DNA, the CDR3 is TGCGCCAGCAGCGTTGGGCCTACCCTCGGGGGCCTCTACGAGCAGTACTTC.